Presented here are 31 T cell receptor beta chains from one specimen sequenced in a study of graft-versus-host responses after intestinal transplantation. Method: immunoSEQ multiplex PCR; TCRdb's copy keeps in-frame clones and lacks some. The data show 20,000 to 25,000 clones, 94% seen once. This specimen was PBMCs, taken 156 days after intestinal transplant. Receptors originate from a human patient who received an intestinal transplant, so some T cells may come from the graft donor.

This clone was counted only a few times. The chain has TRBV6-1 and TRBJ1-1; D is possibly TRBD1 (5 bases). V was cut by 0 bases and J by 10 bases, with 15 bases left in between. The CDR3 is 14 residues long. Per the germline V gene, CDR1 is MNHNS and CDR2 is SASEGT. CDR3 nucleotides: TGTGCCAGCAGTGAAGCGGGAAGGGACTATATAGCTTTCTTT. It yields the protein CASSEAGRDYIAFF.

The chain uses TRBV6-1 and TRBJ1-6; perhaps TRBD1 as D (6 bases). Trimming took off 5 bases at V and 6 bases at J, with 14 bases between the two ends. CDR1 and CDR2 (germline): MNHNS, SASEGT. This CDR3 comprises 15 residues. Here the CDR3 reads CASSSRTVTNSPLHF. The CDR3 bases are TGTGCCAGCAGTTCCCGGACAGTTACTAATTCACCCCTCCACTTT.

The gene calls are TRBV7-2 and TRBJ2-7; D ambiguous. Germline V gene data show CDR1 as SGHTA and CDR2 as FQGNSA. The CDR3 spans 13 residues. Trimming removed 6 bases from V and 1 base from J, with 10 bases in between. The CDR3 nucleotides read TGTGCCAGCAGGAAGGGTTTATCCTACGAGCAGTACTTC. The encoded protein is CASRKGLSYEQYF. Full variable domain (rest looked up from reference TRBV7-2 and TRBJ2-7): GAGVSQSPSNKVTEKGKDVELRCDPISGHTALYWYRQSLGQGLEFLIYFQGNSAPDKSGLPSDRFSAERTGGSVSTLTIQRTQQEDSAVYLCASRKGLSYEQYFGPGTRLTVT.

This clone was recorded once. The chain joins TRBV6-1 to TRBJ2-1, with 8 bases identical to TRBD2. Per the germline V gene, CDR1 is MNHNS and CDR2 is SASEGT. V shed 3 bases and J 15 bases; nucleotides not matched to a gene: 10. The CDR3 loop spans 13 amino acids. The CDR3 loop reads CASSEGPWTSLFF. The CDR3 region has the DNA TGTGCCAGCAGTGAGGGACCCTGGACTAGCCTGTTCTTC.

The rearrangement links TRBV19 to TRBJ1-1; D not certain. The V and J ends lost 3 bases and 11 bases respectively, with 10 bases between them. The CDR3 covers 11 residues. CDR1 LNHDA and CDR2 SQIVND come from the germline V gene (reference sequence). The CDR3 DNA reads as TGTGCCAGTAGTATCGCTGGCATGGCTTTCTTT. Translated, it gives CASSIAGMAFF.

This sequence joins TRBV11-3 and TRBJ2-3, with D hard to call. This CDR3 has 12 residues. V gave up 4 bases and J gave up 6 bases, with 8 bases separating them. Germline V gives CDR1 SGHNT, CDR2 YENEEA. The CDR3 loop reads CASSWWLDTQYF. In DNA form, the CDR3 reads TGTGCCAGCAGCTGGTGGCTCGATACGCAGTATTTT.

The V call is TRBV5-1, the J call TRBJ2-6, with 7 bases identical to TRBD2. Germline lookup yields CDR1 SGHRS and CDR2 YFSETQ. The V segment lost 4 bases and the J segment 3 bases; nucleotides outside the gene matches: 7. The CDR3 extends over 16 amino acids. CDR3 residues: CASSHPRGVGANVLTF. The CDR3 bases are TGCGCCAGCAGCCATCCCCGGGGGGTTGGGGCCAACGTCCTGACTTTC.

This chain uses TRBV10-3 with TRBJ2-1; TRBD1 aligns across 12 bases. The V segment lost 8 bases and the J segment 9 bases; nucleotides outside the gene matches: 11. Germline CDR1 reads ENHRY; CDR2 reads SYGVKD. The CDR3 runs 15 residues. The CDR3, as DNA: TGTGCCATCGGTTCCTCCGGGACAGGGGGCTGTGAGCAGTTCTTC. Translating it yields CAIGSSGTGGCEQFF.

J is TRBJ2-3 and V is TRBV13, with a tentative D call TRBD1 (6 bases). CDR3 length: 16 amino acids. The V end was cut by 5 bases, the J end by 2 bases, with 17 bases between. Germline V gives CDR1 PRHDT, CDR2 FYEKMQ (reference sequence). CDR3: CASSEIRGSSTDTQYF. DNA of the CDR3: TGTGCCAGCAGCGAAATTAGGGGGTCCTCCACAGATACGCAGTATTTT.

V usage is TRBV5-8 and J usage is TRBJ2-7; weak D call: TRBD1 (6 bases). The CDR3 totals 15 residues. The V gene lost 0 bases and the J gene lost 4 bases, with 14 bases spanning the gap. The germline CDR1 and CDR2 sequences are SGHTS and YDEGEE. CDR3 residues: CASSLGGHAGYEQYF. For the CDR3, the DNA is TGTGCCAGCAGCTTGGGGGGGCACGCAGGGTACGAGCAGTACTTC.

The chain combines TRBV29-1 with TRBJ1-1; D ambiguous. Deletions cut 4 bases from V and 5 bases from J, with 29 bases between. CDR1 is SQVTM, CDR2 ANQGSEA, per germline. The CDR3 consists of 18 residues. The DNA for the CDR3 is TGCAGCGTTGTTTTCGGTTGGTGGGTTGGTAAGAAGGGTACTGAAGCTTTCTTT. Translating gives CSVVFGWWVGKKGTEAFF.

The chain has TRBV13 and TRBJ2-1; 10 bases fit TRBD2. This CDR3 comprises 18 residues. V dropped 3 bases and J dropped 8; count of bases not matched to a gene: 16. Germline values: CDR1 PRHDT, CDR2 FYEKMQ (reference sequence). The CDR3 sequence: CASSFGPVIAGGSHEQFF. In DNA form, the CDR3 reads TGTGCCAGCAGCTTCGGTCCCGTTATAGCGGGGGGATCCCATGAGCAGTTCTTC.

The V call is TRBV29-1, the J call TRBJ1-2; D unresolved. CDR1 is SQVTM and CDR2 is ANQGSEA in the germline V gene. The ends were cut back, 0 bases at V and 0 bases at J, with 11 bases in the middle. The CDR3 loop spans 15 amino acids. CDR3 sequence (DNA): TGCAGCGTTGAAGATGTTGGCCGAACTAACTATGGCTACACCTTC. This gives the protein CSVEDVGRTNYGYTF.

This chain links TRBV2 with TRBJ2-7; the D gene is possibly TRBD2 (5 bases). Trimming took off 7 bases at V and 2 bases at J, with 18 bases between the two ends. The CDR3 is made up of 15 amino acids. Germline lookup yields CDR1 SNHLY and CDR2 FYNNEI. CDR3 DNA sequence: TGTGCCAGCACCGAGGGTGGGTTATTCCCCTACGAGCAGTACTTC. This encodes CASTEGGLFPYEQYF.

V usage is TRBV27 and J usage is TRBJ2-1, with D maybe TRBD2 (6 bases). The CDR3 totals 14 residues. Germline assignment: CDR1 MNHEY and CDR2 SMNVEV (reference sequence). V was clipped by 0 bases and J by 7 bases, with 10 bases between them. CDR3 loop: CASSLSTSLNEQFF. Written as DNA, the CDR3 is TGTGCCAGCAGTTTATCTACTAGCCTTAATGAGCAGTTCTTC.

The rearrangement uses TRBV19 and TRBJ2-1; 8 positions agree with TRBD1. The CDR3 runs to 15 residues. CDR1 is LNHDA and CDR2 is SQIVND in the germline V gene (reference sequence). Trimming at V came to 1 base and at J to 6 bases, leaving 5 bases not matched to a gene. CDR3: CASSIVSGTGNEQFF. CDR3 bases: TGTGCCAGTAGTATAGTATCCGGGACAGGCAATGAGCAGTTCTTC.

This sequence joins TRBV12-5 and TRBJ2-5; possible D gene TRBD1, 6 bases. V lost 3 bases and J 1 base, leaving 15 bases between the germline ends. The CDR3 spans 16 residues. Germline V gene sequence: CDR1 LGHNT, CDR2 FRNRAP. The DNA of the CDR3 is TGTGCTAGTGGTTTCTTCACAGGGAAAAGCCAAGAGACCCAGTACTTC. Residues: CASGFFTGKSQETQYF.

This chain joins TRBV5-6 and TRBJ2-7; 10 nucleotides match TRBD2. Germline V lookup: CDR1 SGHDT, CDR2 YYEEEE. This CDR3 has 15 amino acids. The junction had 3 bases not matched to a gene; V was cut back by 0 bases and J by 3 bases. CDR3 sequence: CASSLALAGVYEQYF. The CDR3 coding sequence is TGTGCCAGCAGCTTGGCGCTAGCGGGAGTCTACGAGCAGTACTTC.

This clone is a singleton in its sample. The chain uses TRBV27 and TRBJ1-5, with 9 bases fitting TRBD1. Germline V lookup: CDR1 MNHEY, CDR2 SMNVEV (reference sequence). V was clipped by 5 bases and J by 7 bases; unmatched bases: 6. The CDR3 totals 14 residues. For the CDR3, the DNA is TGTGCCAGCAGTGAACGGGACAGGGACCAGCCCCAGCATTTT. Translated, it gives CASSERDRDQPQHF.

This chain uses TRBV30 with TRBJ1-1; the match to TRBD1 covers 7 bases. Trimming took 0 bases from V and 11 from J; bases not matched to a gene: 9. Germline values: CDR1 GTSNPN, CDR2 SVGIG (reference sequence). The CDR3 consists of 13 residues. Here the CDR3 DNA reads TGTGCCTGGAGTGTAACCAGGGACAGATCGGCTTTCTTT. Its protein product is CAWSVTRDRSAFF.

This sequence joins TRBV5-6 and TRBJ2-7; D uncertain. The CDR3 has 13 residues. V lost 0 bases and J 3 bases, leaving 7 bases between the germline ends. Germline values: CDR1 SGHDT, CDR2 YYEEEE. This chain's CDR3 is CASSLGVSYEQYF. In DNA form, the CDR3 reads TGTGCCAGCAGCTTGGGTGTCAGCTACGAGCAGTACTTC.

V is TRBV7-6 and J is TRBJ2-1, with 9 bases aligning to TRBD2. There are 15 residues in the CDR3. The ends lost 5 bases at V and 5 bases at J; junction bases unmatched: 7. Germline assignment: CDR1 SGHVS and CDR2 FNYEAQ. The CDR3 nucleotides are TGTGCCAGCAGCCGCGGGACTAGCAGCCACAATGAGCAGTTCTTC. It yields the protein CASSRGTSSHNEQFF.

This chain uses TRBV18 with TRBJ1-1; 7 bases match TRBD1. CDR3 length: 15 residues. The J segment lost 1 base and the V segment lost 2 bases, leaving 4 bases of the junction unmatched. Germline-derived CDR1 and CDR2 are KGHSH and LQKENI. CDR3 sequence: CASSPRTGENTEAFF. CDR3 sequence (DNA): TGTGCCAGCTCACCAAGGACAGGAGAGAACACTGAAGCTTTCTTT.

This clone appeared once. V gene TRBV15 combines with J gene TRBJ1-2; 9 bases match TRBD1. V dropped 3 bases and J dropped 0; count of bases not matched to a gene: 11. The CDR3 sequence is 18 residues long. Germline assignment: CDR1 LNHNV and CDR2 YYDKDF (reference sequence). The CDR3 sequence is CATSSHWTGALTNYGYTF. The CDR3, as DNA: TGTGCCACCAGCAGCCACTGGACAGGGGCCCTTACTAACTATGGCTACACCTTC.

CDR3 DNA sequence: TGCAGCGTTGAAGGACTAGCGGGAGCGTTCTCCTACAATGAGCAGTTCTTC. It specifies CSVEGLAGAFSYNEQFF. This chain joins TRBV29-1 and TRBJ2-1; 12 nucleotides line up with TRBD2. From germline, CDR1 is SQVTM and CDR2 ANQGSEA. CDR3 length equals 17 residues. V lost 1 base to trimming and J lost 0 bases; unmatched junction nucleotides: 4.

The chain links TRBV27 to TRBJ1-5; D not certain. The CDR3 loop spans 12 amino acids. Germline assignment: CDR1 MNHEY and CDR2 SMNVEV (reference sequence). The V gene lost 5 bases and the J gene lost 4 bases, with 6 bases spanning the gap. CDR3 coding DNA: TGTGCCAGCAGTGAATTGAATCAGCCCCAGCATTTT. Translating it yields CASSELNQPQHF.

The chain employs TRBV29-1 and TRBJ2-3; no reliable D call. Trimming removed 8 bases from V and 6 bases from J, with 27 bases in between. CDR1 SQVTM and CDR2 ANQGSEA come from the germline V gene. The CDR3 has 16 amino acids. The CDR3 loop reads CSILLRGVTLGDTQYF. As DNA, the CDR3 is TGCAGCATCCTCCTTCGCGGTGTGACGCTAGGGGATACGCAGTATTTT.

This chain links TRBV6-5 with TRBJ1-2, with D unclear. This CDR3 contains 13 residues. Germline CDR1 is MNHEY and CDR2 is SVGAGI. V lost 2 bases and J lost 7, with 11 bases in between. The CDR3 DNA is TGTGCCAGCAGTTACCCAGGAGGGATTGGCTACACCTTC. It specifies CASSYPGGIGYTF.

The chain carries TRBV5-4 and TRBJ2-7, with TRBD1 matching 7 bases. CDR1 and CDR2 (germline): SGHNT, YYREEE (reference sequence). Unmatched junction bases numbered 1, after V lost 4 bases and J lost 0 bases. The CDR3 length is 13 residues. The CDR3 protein is CASSQGDSYEQYF. The CDR3 DNA reads TGTGCCAGCAGCCAGGGGGACTCCTACGAGCAGTACTTC. Using reference TRBV5-4 and TRBJ2-7 for the parts outside the CDR3, the full variable domain is ETGVTQSPTHLIKTRGQQVTLRCSSQSGHNTVSWYQQALGQGPQFIFQYYREEENGRGNFPPRFSGLQFPNYSSELNVNALELDDSALYLCASSQGDSYEQYFGPGTRLTVT.

The chain has TRBV30 and TRBJ2-7; 8 positions agree with TRBD1. The CDR3 runs 13 residues. From germline, CDR1 is GTSNPN and CDR2 SVGIG (reference sequence). V was pared by 1 base and J by 4 bases, with 3 bases of the junction left unmatched. As DNA, the CDR3 is TGTGCCTGGAGTGGACAGGGGATGTACGAGCAGTACTTC. Translation: CAWSGQGMYEQYF. Supplemented by reference TRBV30 and TRBJ2-7, the full variable domain reads SQTIHQWPATLVQPVGSPLSLECTVEGTSNPNLYWYRQAAGRGLQLLFYSVGIGQISSEVPQNLSASRPQDRQFILSSKKLLLSDSGFYLCAWSGQGMYEQYFGPGTRLTVT.

The chain is built from TRBV5-6 and TRBJ2-1, with 7 bases aligning to TRBD2. The junction had 12 bases not matched to a gene; V was cut back by 7 bases and J by 5 bases. The CDR3 sequence is 15 residues long. The germline CDR1 and CDR2 sequences are SGHDT and YYEEEE. The CDR3 coding sequence is TGTGCCAGCGCCACTCTGTACGGGAGGAACAATGAGCAGTTCTTC. It codes for CASATLYGRNNEQFF.